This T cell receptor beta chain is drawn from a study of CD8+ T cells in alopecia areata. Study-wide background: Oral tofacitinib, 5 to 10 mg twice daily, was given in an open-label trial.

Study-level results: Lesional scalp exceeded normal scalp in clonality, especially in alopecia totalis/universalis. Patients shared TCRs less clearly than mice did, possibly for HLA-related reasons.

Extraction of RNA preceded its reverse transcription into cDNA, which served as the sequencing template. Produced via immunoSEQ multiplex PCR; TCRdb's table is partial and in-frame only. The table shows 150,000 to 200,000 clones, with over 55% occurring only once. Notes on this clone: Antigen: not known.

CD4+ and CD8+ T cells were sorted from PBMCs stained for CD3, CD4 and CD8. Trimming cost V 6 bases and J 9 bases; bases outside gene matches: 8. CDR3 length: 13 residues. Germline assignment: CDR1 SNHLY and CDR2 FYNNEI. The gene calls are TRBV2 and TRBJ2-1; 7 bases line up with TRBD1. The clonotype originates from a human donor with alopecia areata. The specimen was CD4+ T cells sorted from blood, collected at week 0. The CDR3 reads CASRTNSGGEQFF. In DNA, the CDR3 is TGTGCCAGCAGGACGAACTCAGGGGGTGAGCAGTTCTTC.